This TCR beta chain originates from a study of graft-versus-host responses after intestinal transplantation. Study overall: Recipients received multivisceral, liver-intestinal, or isolated intestinal transplants. Induction using anti-thymocyte globulin, followed by tacrolimus and steroids for approximately three years, was given to all recipients. Whole-study results and caveats: Early post-transplant HvG declines tracked with peak circulating GvH clone levels.

TCRdb keeps only in-frame clones here, not all; method: immunoSEQ multiplex PCR. Here the sample spans fewer than 15,000 clones, around 67% being singletons. The CDR3 runs 19 residues. The J segment lost 2 bases and the V segment lost 4 bases, leaving 13 bases of the junction unmatched. CDR1 and CDR2 from the germline V gene are MNHNS and SASEGT. Tissue from the graft was processed to free its intraepithelial and lamina propria lymphocytes. This clone was seen only once. The antigen remains unidentified. The sequencing used ileum tissue, collected roughly 720 days after intestinal transplantation. The source of this sequence is a human patient who received an intestinal transplant, so some T cells may come from the graft donor. V and J are TRBV6-1 and TRBJ2-6; 8 bases are a match to TRBD1. In DNA, the CDR3 is TGTGCCAGCAGTGTTGGGACAGGCCGATGGTTACCTGGGGCCAACGTCCTGACTTTC. Translated: CASSVGTGRWLPGANVLTF.